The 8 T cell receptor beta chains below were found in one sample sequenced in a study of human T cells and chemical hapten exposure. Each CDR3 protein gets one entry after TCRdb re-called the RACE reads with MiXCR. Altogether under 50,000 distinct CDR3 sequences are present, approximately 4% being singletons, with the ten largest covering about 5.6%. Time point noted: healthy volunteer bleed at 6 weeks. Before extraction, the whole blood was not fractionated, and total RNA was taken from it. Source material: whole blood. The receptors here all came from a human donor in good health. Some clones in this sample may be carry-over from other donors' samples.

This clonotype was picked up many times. This CDR3 is CASSSRQGAQLETQYF. DNA for the CDR3: TGTGCCAGTAGTAGCAGACAGGGGGCCCAATTGGAGACCCAGTACTTC. J is TRBJ2-5 and V is TRBV19, with 10 bases aligning to TRBD1. The CDR3 covers 16 residues. Germline CDR1 and CDR2: LNHDA and SQIVND (reference sequence). V trimming: 4 bases; J trimming: 5 bases; junction bases outside the gene matches: 10. The whole variable domain, remainder taken from reference TRBV19 and TRBJ2-5, is DGGITQSPKYLFRKEGQNVTLSCEQNLNHDAMYWYRQDPGQGLRLIYYSQIVNDFQKGDIAEGYSVSREKKESFPLTVTSAQKNPTAFYLCASSSRQGAQLETQYFGPGTRLLVL.

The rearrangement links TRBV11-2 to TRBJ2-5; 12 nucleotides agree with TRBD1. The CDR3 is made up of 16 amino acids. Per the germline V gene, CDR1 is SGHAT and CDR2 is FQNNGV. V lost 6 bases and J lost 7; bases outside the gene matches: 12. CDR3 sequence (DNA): TGTGCCAGCAGACGGCCGGGACAGGGGGCGTTTGGGACCCAGTACTTC. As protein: CASRRPGQGAFGTQYF.

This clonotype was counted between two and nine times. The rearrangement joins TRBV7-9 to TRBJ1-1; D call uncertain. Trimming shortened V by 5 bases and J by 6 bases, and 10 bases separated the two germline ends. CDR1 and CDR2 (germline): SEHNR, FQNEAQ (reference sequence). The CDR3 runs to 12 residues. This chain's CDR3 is CASSTVSSEAFF. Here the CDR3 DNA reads TGTGCCAGCAGCACCGTTTCTTCTGAAGCTTTCTTT.

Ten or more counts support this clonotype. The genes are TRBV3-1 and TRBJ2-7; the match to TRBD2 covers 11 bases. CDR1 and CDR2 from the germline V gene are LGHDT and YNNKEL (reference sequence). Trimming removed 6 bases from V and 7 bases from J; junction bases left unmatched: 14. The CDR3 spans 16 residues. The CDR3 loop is CASSARRLAGKLEQYF. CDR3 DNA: TGTGCCAGCAGTGCAAGAAGACTAGCGGGAAAGTTGGAGCAGTACTTC.

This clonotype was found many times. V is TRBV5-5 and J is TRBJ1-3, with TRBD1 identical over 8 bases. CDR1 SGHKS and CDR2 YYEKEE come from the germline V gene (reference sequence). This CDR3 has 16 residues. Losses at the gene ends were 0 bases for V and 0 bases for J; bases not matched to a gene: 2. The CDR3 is CASSLVDRGSGNTIYF. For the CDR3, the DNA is TGTGCCAGCAGCTTGGTTGACAGGGGCTCTGGAAACACCATATATTTT.

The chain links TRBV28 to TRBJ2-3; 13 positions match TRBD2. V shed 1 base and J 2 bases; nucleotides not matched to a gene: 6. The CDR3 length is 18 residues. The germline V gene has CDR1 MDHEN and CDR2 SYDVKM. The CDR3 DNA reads TGTGCCAGCAGTTTATCAGGACTAGCGGGAGTGGACACAGATACGCAGTATTTT. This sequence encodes CASSLSGLAGVDTDTQYF.

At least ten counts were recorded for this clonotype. This chain's CDR3 is CASSLDSGTSYNEQFF. For the CDR3, the DNA is TGTGCCAGCAGCTTAGATAGCGGGACCTCCTACAATGAGCAGTTCTTC. This chain links TRBV7-2 with TRBJ2-1; TRBD2 aligns across 8 bases. The length of the CDR3 is 16 residues. The V gene end was trimmed by 1 base and the J gene end by 0 bases; junction bases not matched to a gene: 2. CDR1 is SGHTA, CDR2 FQGNSA, per germline.

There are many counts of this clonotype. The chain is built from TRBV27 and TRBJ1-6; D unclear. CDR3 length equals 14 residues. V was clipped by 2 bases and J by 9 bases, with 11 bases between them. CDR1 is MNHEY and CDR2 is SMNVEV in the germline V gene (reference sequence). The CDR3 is CASSLSRSGSPLHF. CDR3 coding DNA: TGTGCCAGCAGTTTAAGCAGGTCCGGTTCACCCCTCCACTTT.